Each of the 14 T cell receptor beta chains below was sequenced from the same sample in a study of shared clonotypes between healthy human individuals. CD45RO-negative cells were positively selected for CCR7, leaving out terminally differentiated effector memory CD45RA+ cells. Sequenced by immunoSEQ multiplex PCR; TCRdb stores in-frame clones only, minus some. This table has about 2 million clones, around 96% appearing once. The sample comprised naive CD8+ T cells sorted from blood. All receptors derive from a man aged 18-30 years in good health.

The chain has TRBV6-6 and TRBJ2-7, with D unresolved. CDR3 size: 13 residues. Germline lookup yields CDR1 MNHNY and CDR2 SVGAGI (reference sequence). Trimming removed 2 bases from V and 4 bases from J, with 9 bases in between. CDR3 region: CASSYRPGYEQYF. In nucleotides, the CDR3 is TGTGCCAGCAGTTACCGCCCGGGTTACGAGCAGTACTTC.

This rearrangement joins TRBV2 to TRBJ2-3, with TRBD2 identical over 13 bases. CDR3 length: 16 residues. Trimming took 6 bases from V and 2 from J; bases not matched to a gene: 5. Germline V CDR1 and CDR2: SNHLY, FYNNEI. The CDR3 loop is CASSDGTSGVTDTQYF. DNA for the CDR3: TGTGCCAGCAGCGACGGGACTAGCGGGGTCACAGATACGCAGTATTTT.

The V gene is TRBV25-1, the J gene TRBJ1-2, with 7 nucleotides matching TRBD1. Germline CDR1 and CDR2: MGHDK and SYGVNS. V lost 2 bases, J lost 4 bases, and 4 bases stayed unmatched. The CDR3 contains 14 residues. CDR3 amino acids: CASSERGLIYGYTF. Here the CDR3 DNA reads TGTGCCAGCAGTGAAAGGGGGCTGATCTATGGCTACACCTTC.

This clone is a singleton in its sample. The CDR3 loop is CASSSLGQLNTEAFF. The CDR3, as DNA: TGCGCCAGCAGCTCCTTAGGACAGCTAAACACTGAAGCTTTCTTT. The V call is TRBV5-1, the J call TRBJ1-1; maybe TRBD1 (6 bases). CDR1 and CDR2 (germline): SGHRS, YFSETQ. The CDR3 loop spans 15 amino acids. Trimming took off 3 bases at V and 2 bases at J, with 14 bases between the two ends.

The rearrangement joins TRBV15 to TRBJ2-3; D is ambiguous. Between the trimmed V and J ends, which lost 0 bases and 6 bases, there was a span of 10 bases. Germline CDR1 reads LNHNV; CDR2 reads YYDKDF (reference sequence). This CDR3 has 14 amino acids. The CDR3 coding sequence is TGTGCCACCAGCAGAGATCGGGCGGCGGATACGCAGTATTTT. Translating it yields CATSRDRAADTQYF.

The sample holds a few counts of this clone. This chain links TRBV30 with TRBJ1-5; unclear D gene. CDR1 is GTSNPN and CDR2 is SVGIG in the germline V gene (reference sequence). The length of the CDR3 is 14 residues. V shed 5 bases and J shed 3 bases, with 14 bases lying between them. This CDR3 reads CAWGTENYNQPQHF. The CDR3 coding sequence is TGTGCCTGGGGCACAGAGAATTACAATCAGCCCCAGCATTTT.

V gene TRBV5-1 combines with J gene TRBJ1-5, with D unresolved. V lost 4 bases and J lost 1, with 9 bases in between. Germline CDR1 SGHRS, CDR2 YFSETQ. There are 14 residues in the CDR3. CDR3 coding DNA: TGCGCCAGCAGCCCGGACCAGAGCAATCAGCCCCAGCATTTT. Translating it yields CASSPDQSNQPQHF.

This clone was observed a handful of times. The identical CDR3 is also encoded by other nucleotide sequences in the sample. The chain employs TRBV6-5 and TRBJ1-1; D ambiguous. The CDR3 is 13 residues long. Per germline, CDR1 MNHEY and CDR2 SVGAGI. Trimming pared 2 bases from V and 1 base from J, leaving 5 bases between. CDR3 nucleotide sequence: TGTGCCAGCAGTTACGGGCAGAACACTGAAGCTTTCTTT. Translated, it gives CASSYGQNTEAFF.

The rearrangement links TRBV5-1 to TRBJ2-7, with D possibly being TRBD1 (6 bases). Germline assignment: CDR1 SGHRS and CDR2 YFSETQ. The V gene lost 2 bases and the J gene lost 3 bases, with 12 bases spanning the gap. There are 14 residues in the CDR3. This CDR3 reads CASSFVTGGYEQYF. As DNA, the CDR3 is TGCGCCAGCAGCTTCGTGACAGGAGGCTACGAGCAGTACTTC.

The V and J genes are TRBV13 and TRBJ2-1; 8 nucleotides align to TRBD2. The germline V gene has CDR1 PRHDT and CDR2 FYEKMQ (reference sequence). J lost 5 bases, V lost 2 bases, and 2 bases had no gene match. This CDR3 region has 14 residues. CDR3 DNA sequence: TGTGCCAGCAGCTTACGAGCGGGAGACAATGAGCAGTTCTTC. This encodes CASSLRAGDNEQFF.

The chain has TRBV13 and TRBJ2-3; D remains ambiguous. Germline-derived CDR1 and CDR2 are PRHDT and FYEKMQ (reference sequence). This CDR3 comprises 13 residues. Trimming took off 10 bases at V and 3 bases at J, with 14 bases between the two ends. The CDR3: CATFEAATDTQYF. In DNA, the CDR3 is TGTGCCACCTTCGAGGCAGCTACAGATACGCAGTATTTT.

A word on this clone: The sample carries other DNA sequences with the same CDR3. The chain uses TRBV6-1 and TRBJ2-7; D perhaps matches TRBD1 (5 bases). The CDR3 spans 13 residues. V was trimmed by 3 bases and J by 4 bases, leaving 10 bases between them. The germline CDR1 and CDR2 sequences are MNHNS and SASEGT. As DNA, the CDR3 is TGTGCCAGCAGTGAGGCAGGGTCGTACGAGCAGTACTTC. It is translated as CASSEAGSYEQYF.

The V call is TRBV5-1, the J call TRBJ2-7; 7 positions agree with TRBD2. This CDR3 region has 14 residues. Looked up from germline, CDR1 is SGHRS and CDR2 is YFSETQ. Trimming took 0 bases from V and 3 from J; bases not matched to a gene: 3. The CDR3 region is CASSLESSGYEQYF. The CDR3 DNA sequence: TGCGCCAGCAGCTTGGAGTCTAGCGGCTACGAGCAGTACTTC.

Of note for this clone: Other DNA sequences in the sample encode the same CDR3. The genes are TRBV4-3 and TRBJ1-1; D unresolved. The CDR3 consists of 14 residues. With 1 base removed from V and 2 bases from J, the gap between germline ends came to 8 bases. Germline lookup yields CDR1 LGHNA and CDR2 YSLEER. CDR3 in amino acids: CASSQVEGNTEAFF. CDR3 in DNA: TGCGCCAGCAGCCAAGTGGAGGGAAACACTGAAGCTTTCTTT.